The clone carrying this T cell receptor beta chain was counted ten times or more. No antigen is known for it. This sample is drawn from a study of T-cell memory formation after mild COVID-19. Study background: Most TCR clusters belonged to a single donor.

The germline V gene encodes CDR1 LNHDA and CDR2 SQIVND (reference sequence). Trimming at V came to 3 bases and at J to 1 base, leaving 6 bases not matched to a gene. The CDR3 length is 16 residues. Study-level findings and limits: CM and EM subsets held most contracting CD4+ clones; EMRA held CD8+ ones. The study detected some responding clones in pre-infection memory, suggesting cross-reactive memory joined. Nothing confirmed that second-wave clones peaking on day 37 were specific for SARS-CoV-2.

TCRdb re-derived calls from the 5' RACE reads in MiXCR, one entry per CDR3 protein. The sample has around 340,000 distinct CDR3 sequences; roughly 20% are singletons. Source material: PBMCs or a T cell subset sorted from them (not recorded which). This receptor was identified in an adult woman who had mild COVID-19 (a few samples of this study predate the infection). Cell type and time point are not known. The chain joins TRBV19 to TRBJ2-1; 7 nucleotides line up with TRBD2. This CDR3 is CASSIAASGSYNEQFF. Here the CDR3 DNA reads TGTGCCAGTAGTATCGCGGCTAGCGGATCCTACAATGAGCAGTTCTTC.